These 17 T cell receptor beta chains share one sample of origin, sequenced in a study of cytomegalovirus exposure and HLA in healthy donors. PCR involved 60 Vbeta and 13 Jbeta primers. Libraries were prepared by immunoSEQ multiplex PCR; TCRdb keeps only in-frame clonotypes and omits some of them. The data contain 100,000 to 150,000 clones, nearly 80% of them singletons. Specimen: PBMCs. Receptor source: a woman aged 40 to 50 in good health and CMV-seronegative.

This clone has a handful of counts. The chain recombines TRBV5-1 with TRBJ1-3; no clear D gene. V lost 0 bases to trimming and J lost 2 bases, with 9 bases between them. Germline CDR1 SGHRS, CDR2 YFSETQ. This CDR3 has 15 amino acids. CDR3 residues: CASSLGSGTGNTIYF. CDR3 DNA: TGCGCCAGCAGCTTGGGGTCAGGTACTGGAAACACCATATATTTT. The variable domain in full, completed from reference TRBV5-1 and TRBJ1-3, reads KAGVTQTPRYLIKTRGQQVTLSCSPISGHRSVSWYQQTPGQGLQFLFEYFSETQRNKGNFPGRFSGRQFSNSRSEMNVSTLELGDSALYLCASSLGSGTGNTIYFGEGSWLTVV.

The rearrangement links TRBV6-1 to TRBJ2-1; D might be TRBD2 (6 bases). Between the trimmed V and J ends, which lost 2 bases and 9 bases, there was a span of 14 bases. CDR1 and CDR2 (germline): MNHNS, SASEGT. The CDR3 sequence is 14 residues long. The CDR3 region is CASSELSSGAEQFF. The CDR3 DNA reads TGTGCCAGCAGTGAACTAAGCTCGGGAGCTGAGCAGTTCTTC.

The gene calls are TRBV27 and TRBJ1-3; no definite D call. V was clipped by 7 bases and J by 4 bases, with 5 bases between them. Germline V gene lookup returns CDR1 MNHEY and CDR2 SMNVEV (reference sequence). There are 11 residues in the CDR3. The CDR3 nucleotides are TGTGCCAGCATGGGCGGAAACACCATATATTTT. It yields the protein CASMGGNTIYF.

The rearrangement uses TRBV18 and TRBJ2-7; no clear D. The CDR3 length is 15 residues. V lost 6 bases, J lost 1 base, and 16 bases lay in between. Germline V gene lookup returns CDR1 KGHSH and CDR2 LQKENI. As DNA, the CDR3 is TGTGCCAGCTCGCAACAGTCTGGCGCGTCCTACGAGCAGTACTTC. It is translated as CASSQQSGASYEQYF.

Concerning this clone: A junction boundary mismatches the germline segment, possibly from a read error. The gene calls are TRBV4-3 and TRBJ2-6, with D possibly TRBD1 on 5 matching bases. Germline assignment: CDR1 LGHNA and CDR2 YSLEER. The CDR3 contains 16 residues. The CDR3 region is CASSQGRFSGANGLTF. In nucleotides, the CDR3 is TGCGCCAGCAGCCAAGGCAGGTTCTCTGGGGCCAACGGCCTGACTTTC.

The gene calls are TRBV5-1 and TRBJ2-7, with D perhaps TRBD2 (5 bases). The germline CDR1 and CDR2 sequences are SGHRS and YFSETQ. This CDR3 region has 12 residues. The V and J ends lost 4 bases and 2 bases respectively, with 7 bases between them. The CDR3 here is CASSPGTYEQYF. As DNA, the CDR3 is TGCGCCAGCAGCCCGGGAACCTACGAGCAGTACTTC.

Worth noting for this clone: This CDR3 is also generated by other DNA sequences in the sample. The V and J genes are TRBV11-3 and TRBJ2-1; TRBD2 matches 12 bases. J was trimmed by 4 bases and V by 5 bases; bases with no gene match: 3. The CDR3 length is 15 residues. Germline lookup yields CDR1 SGHNT and CDR2 YENEEA. CDR3 loop: CASSPGTSGYNEQFF. DNA of the CDR3: TGTGCCAGCAGCCCCGGGACTAGCGGGTACAATGAGCAGTTCTTC.

The gene calls are TRBV2 and TRBJ2-7, with D possibly matching TRBD2 (6 bases). The germline V gene encodes CDR1 SNHLY and CDR2 FYNNEI. The CDR3 is 15 residues long. V lost 5 bases, J lost 1 base, and 15 bases lay in between. The CDR3 DNA sequence: TGTGCCAGCAGTTTAATGCGTGGAGGGTCCTACGAGCAGTACTTC. Its translation: CASSLMRGGSYEQYF.

The rearrangement uses TRBV27 and TRBJ2-4; D gene ambiguous. Germline V gene data show CDR1 as MNHEY and CDR2 as SMNVEV (reference sequence). Trimming pared 5 bases from V and 0 bases from J, leaving 11 bases between. There are 15 residues in the CDR3. The CDR3 sequence is CASSAWLLAKNIQYF. CDR3 DNA sequence: TGTGCCAGCAGTGCCTGGCTCCTAGCCAAAAACATTCAGTACTTC.

This clone has a handful of counts. V gene TRBV19 combines with J gene TRBJ1-6; the D is unclear. Germline V lookup: CDR1 LNHDA, CDR2 SQIVND (reference sequence). The CDR3 is made up of 13 amino acids. Between the trimmed V and J ends, which lost 6 bases and 5 bases, there was a span of 8 bases. Here the CDR3 reads CASRQVDNSPLHF. DNA for the CDR3: TGTGCCAGTAGACAAGTCGATAATTCACCCCTCCACTTT. The variable domain in full, with the rest retrieved from reference TRBV19 and TRBJ1-6, is DGGITQSPKYLFRKEGQNVTLSCEQNLNHDAMYWYRQDPGQGLRLIYYSQIVNDFQKGDIAEGYSVSREKKESFPLTVTSAQKNPTAFYLCASRQVDNSPLHFGNGTRLTVT.

This clone was observed a handful of times. The rearrangement uses TRBV6-5 and TRBJ2-5, with TRBD1 identical over 12 bases. CDR3 length equals 13 residues. Germline V gene lookup returns CDR1 MNHEY and CDR2 SVGAGI. The J segment lost 4 bases and the V segment lost 11 bases, leaving 5 bases of the junction unmatched. The CDR3, as DNA: TGTGCCGGGGGACAGGGGGCACGAGAGACCCAGTACTTC. Protein product: CAGGQGARETQYF.

This chain joins TRBV6-5 and TRBJ2-7; D is perhaps TRBD2 (6 bases). This CDR3 has 13 amino acids. CDR1 MNHEY and CDR2 SVGAGI come from the germline V gene. The V end was cut by 5 bases, the J end by 7 bases, with 15 bases between. CDR3 protein: CASSPTGRGEQYF. CDR3 bases: TGTGCCAGCAGTCCTACGGGTCGGGGGGAGCAGTACTTC.

The CDR3 sequence is CASSQVTGGPYEQYF. The CDR3 bases are TGTGCCAGCAGCCAAGTAACAGGGGGCCCCTACGAGCAGTACTTC. V is TRBV4-2 and J is TRBJ2-5, with 9 bases that match TRBD1. Matching the DNA end better, TRBJ2-7 makes the J call doubtful. Germline loops: CDR1 LGHNA, CDR2 YNFKEQ. The CDR3 spans 15 residues.

The J gene is TRBJ2-6, the V gene TRBV28; the D is unclear. CDR3 length equals 13 residues. CDR1 is MDHEN and CDR2 is SYDVKM in the germline V gene. V dropped 8 bases and J dropped 0 bases, with 5 bases sitting between them. The CDR3: CASYFSGANVLTF. For the CDR3, the DNA is TGTGCCAGCTACTTCTCTGGGGCCAACGTCCTGACTTTC.

The chain has TRBV28 and TRBJ1-4; maybe TRBD1 (6 bases). The CDR3 runs 14 residues. V lost 6 bases to trimming and J lost 6 bases, with 14 bases between them. Germline V gene lookup returns CDR1 MDHEN and CDR2 SYDVKM. The CDR3 DNA sequence: TGTGCCAGCAGAGGCGGACAGTTTTATGAAAAACTGTTTTTT. Translation: CASRGGQFYEKLFF.

This clone was counted between two and nine times. In the same sample, other DNA sequences code for this CDR3. The CDR3 reads CASSPGQGGETQYF. CDR3 nucleotide sequence: TGTGCCAGCAGCCCGGGACAGGGCGGGGAGACCCAGTACTTC. The chain has TRBV4-2 and TRBJ2-5, with 9 bases aligning to TRBD1. V was clipped by 4 bases and J by 5 bases; unmatched bases: 5. The CDR3 loop spans 14 amino acids. Germline V lookup: CDR1 LGHNA, CDR2 YNFKEQ.

V usage is TRBV27 and J usage is TRBJ2-5, with 9 bases lining up with TRBD1. Germline V gives CDR1 MNHEY, CDR2 SMNVEV (reference sequence). Unmatched junction bases numbered 10, after V lost 5 bases and J lost 3 bases. This CDR3 comprises 16 residues. This CDR3 is CASSPRDRVVEETQYF. The CDR3 nucleotides read TGTGCCAGCAGTCCTCGGGACAGGGTAGTGGAAGAGACCCAGTACTTC.